These 26 T cell receptor beta chains originate from one sample sequenced in a study of vaccination and CD4 T cells after COVID-19. The treatment is: roughly 11-day PBMC culture with coronavirus spike peptide pools or control peptides (ViraFEST assay). Pre-COVID-19 pandemic sampling (2011-2018) yielded the unexposed donor's CD4+ T cells. At the Johns Hopkins FTIC core, DNA taken from cultured CD4+ T cells was sequenced by way of the Oncomine TCR Beta short-read assay. TCRdb re-derived calls from the PCR reads in MiXCR, one entry per CDR3 protein. In the table there are 6,400 or so distinct CDR3 sequences, 45% to 55% of which are singletons. Their recognized antigens are unknown. The sample comprised CD4+ T cells from blood, cultured in vitro. The receptors shown here come from a human donor in good health.

A remark on this clonotype: Since no conserved phenylalanine or tryptophan closes the CDR3, a read error is the likely cause. The rearrangement uses TRBV19 and TRBJ1-2; unclear D gene. The germline gives CDR1 LNHDA, CDR2 SQIVND (reference sequence). V was shortened by 8 bases and J by 5 bases, with 18 bases between the two germline ends. The CDR3 contains 14 residues. CDR3 region: CASFHSGVQYGYTL. In DNA form, the CDR3 reads TGTGCCAGTTTTCACTCGGGAGTGCAGTATGGCTACACCCTC.

This clonotype turned up a few times. The chain is built from TRBV20-1 and TRBJ1-6, with D possibly TRBD1 on 6 matching bases. The CDR3 is 14 residues long. With 6 bases removed from V and 6 bases from J, the gap between germline ends came to 15 bases. Germline V gene lookup returns CDR1 DFQATT and CDR2 SNEGSKA (reference sequence). CDR3 sequence reads: CSARAGGGNSPLHF. CDR3 nucleotide sequence: TGCAGTGCAAGGGCTGGAGGGGGTAATTCACCCCTCCACTTT.

The chain recombines TRBV19 with TRBJ2-1, with 14 bases lining up with TRBD2. The trim removed 6 bases at V and 8 bases at J, leaving 6 bases unmatched. Germline CDR1 is LNHDA and CDR2 is SQIVND (reference sequence). The CDR3 length is 15 residues. The CDR3 region has the DNA TGTGCCAGTAGCCCGGGACTAGCGGGAGTACATGAGCAGTTCTTC. Translating gives CASSPGLAGVHEQFF.

This clonotype was seen a single time. CDR3 region: CASSDRTSGRNTQYF. As DNA, the CDR3 is TGTGCCAGCAGCGATAGGACTAGCGGGAGGAATACGCAGTATTTT. V and J are TRBV7-2 and TRBJ2-3; 14 bases match TRBD2. The V gene end was trimmed by 5 bases and the J gene end by 7 bases; junction bases not matched to a gene: 5. Germline CDR1 SGHTA, CDR2 FQGNSA. The length of the CDR3 is 15 residues.

The V call is TRBV29-1, the J call TRBJ1-2, with a tentative D call TRBD1 (5 bases). Trimming removed 7 bases from V and 3 bases from J, with 15 bases in between. The germline CDR1 and CDR2 sequences are SQVTM and ANQGSEA. CDR3 length: 13 residues. CDR3 nucleotides: TGCAGCGCGGTGGGGGATTTTGACTATGGCTACACCTTC. It encodes CSAVGDFDYGYTF.

This clonotype turned up a few times. The chain uses TRBV4-1 and TRBJ1-1; TRBD1 aligns across 8 bases. The ends lost 1 base at V and 5 bases at J; junction bases unmatched: 6. CDR1 and CDR2 (germline): MGHRA, YSYEKL. This CDR3 has 15 amino acids. CDR3 region: CASSQGQGIRTEAFF. The CDR3 DNA reads TGCGCCAGCAGCCAAGGACAGGGGATTCGGACTGAAGCTTTCTTT.

This chain links TRBV7-9 with TRBJ2-3; D is unresolved. The CDR3 is made up of 16 amino acids. V was clipped by 5 bases and J by 4 bases, with 19 bases between them. The V gene's germline CDR1 is SEHNR and CDR2 FQNEAQ (reference sequence). In DNA form, the CDR3 reads TGTGCCAGCAGCCCCCCGTGGGCTGGATGGGCAGATACGCAGTATTTT. The encoded protein is CASSPPWAGWADTQYF.

J is TRBJ2-7 and V is TRBV6-2 or TRBV6-3; D gene ambiguous. CDR1 is MNHEY, CDR2 SVGEGT, per germline. The CDR3 is 13 residues long. With 5 bases removed from V and 2 bases from J, the gap between germline ends came to 10 bases. In DNA, the CDR3 is TGTGCCAGCAGTCCAACCTACACCTACGAGCAGTACTTC. This gives the protein CASSPTYTYEQYF.

The rearrangement joins TRBV7-9 to TRBJ2-7; no definite D call. V lost 1 base, J lost 7 bases, and 14 bases lay in between. The CDR3 has 14 residues. The germline V gene encodes CDR1 SEHNR and CDR2 FQNEAQ (reference sequence). The CDR3 sequence: CASSLGGVFGEQYF. CDR3 sequence (DNA): TGTGCCAGCAGCTTAGGTGGGGTATTTGGGGAGCAGTACTTC.

This CDR3 is CSAPRLAGGFFQETQYF. As DNA, the CDR3 is TGCAGTGCTCCCAGACTAGCGGGGGGCTTTTTTCAAGAGACCCAGTACTTC. This chain joins TRBV20-1 and TRBJ2-5, with TRBD2 identical over 13 bases. Germline CDR1 and CDR2: DFQATT and SNEGSKA (reference sequence). The CDR3 covers 17 residues. V was clipped by 5 bases and J by 2 bases; unmatched bases: 11.

This clonotype was detected only a few times. This rearrangement joins TRBV15 to TRBJ1-5, with 7 nucleotides matching TRBD1. With V trimmed by 0 bases and J by 6 bases, 14 bases remained unmatched. Germline V gene lookup returns CDR1 LNHNV and CDR2 YYDKDF (reference sequence). The CDR3 has 18 residues. The CDR3 nucleotides read TGTGCCACCAGCAGAGACCTCTTGACAGGGTCAATCACTCAGCCCCAGCATTTT. Translating it yields CATSRDLLTGSITQPQHF.

This chain links TRBV7-2 with TRBJ2-7, with 11 bases fitting TRBD2. The V and J ends lost 5 bases and 4 bases, in that order; junction bases with no gene match: 7. Germline assignment: CDR1 SGHTA and CDR2 FQGNSA. CDR3 length equals 15 residues. The CDR3 DNA reads as TGTGCCAGCAGCCCGAGGCTAGCGGGGGGTTACGAGCAGTACTTC. Translated: CASSPRLAGGYEQYF.

This clonotype was counted once. The genes are TRBV11-2 and TRBJ2-7, with TRBD2 matching 13 bases. The CDR3 runs 18 residues. Germline lookup yields CDR1 SGHAT and CDR2 FQNNGV. V lost 0 bases to trimming and J lost 4 bases; unmatched junction nucleotides: 9. The CDR3 nucleotides are TGTGCCAGCAGCTTAGAGGTCGGGACTAGCGGGGTGGGGTACGAGCAGTACTTC. Translated, it gives CASSLEVGTSGVGYEQYF. The full variable domain, in which reference TRBV11-2 and TRBJ2-7 provide the parts outside the CDR3, is EAGVAQSPRYKIIEKRQSVAFWCNPISGHATLYWYQQILGQGPKLLIQFQNNGVVDDSQLPKDRFSAERLKGVDSTLKIQPAKLEDSAVYLCASSLEVGTSGVGYEQYFGPGTRLTVT.

This clonotype has more than one count but fewer than ten. The J gene is TRBJ1-2, the V gene TRBV25-1; TRBD1 aligns across 11 bases. CDR1 is MGHDK, CDR2 SYGVNS, per germline. The CDR3 is made up of 15 amino acids. V was pared by 6 bases and J by 4 bases, with 7 bases of the junction left unmatched. DNA for the CDR3: TGTGCCAGCAGGCGTACCGGGACAGGGGGCTATGGCTACACCTTC. It codes for CASRRTGTGGYGYTF.

CDR3 bases: TGTGCCATCCAGGGGGTCGAGAGTGGGGCCAACGTCCTGACTTTC. Translating it yields CAIQGVESGANVLTF. This chain joins TRBV10-3 and TRBJ2-6; 7 bases are shared with TRBD1. V gave up 8 bases and J gave up 3 bases; unmatched junction bases: 7. The CDR3 runs to 15 residues. Germline CDR1 is ENHRY and CDR2 is SYGVKD.

The rearrangement uses TRBV20-1 and TRBJ2-3, with 9 positions matching TRBD2. V gave up 3 bases and J gave up 2 bases; unmatched junction bases: 6. CDR3 length: 15 residues. CDR1 is DFQATT, CDR2 SNEGSKA, per germline (reference sequence). The CDR3 here is CSASGTSSFTDTQYF. The DNA of the CDR3 is TGCAGTGCTAGTGGGACTAGCTCTTTCACAGATACGCAGTATTTT.

This clonotype has a handful of counts. The V call is TRBV19, the J call TRBJ2-4; D unresolved. Germline V gene data show CDR1 as LNHDA and CDR2 as SQIVND (reference sequence). Trimming removed 3 bases at V and 0 bases at J, with 6 bases between. The CDR3 is 14 amino acids. DNA of the CDR3: TGTGCCAGTAGTATCCCGATAGCCAAAAACATTCAGTACTTC. Its translation: CASSIPIAKNIQYF.

The V and J genes are TRBV4-3 and TRBJ2-1; TRBD2 aligns across 9 bases. The CDR3 extends over 15 amino acids. Germline V gene lookup returns CDR1 LGHNA and CDR2 YSLEER. The V gene end was trimmed by 1 base and the J gene end by 8 bases; junction bases not matched to a gene: 6. As DNA, the CDR3 is TGCGCCAGCAGCCAAGCGACTAGCGGCGGGCATGAGCAGTTCTTC. This translates into CASSQATSGGHEQFF.

The CDR3 here is CSARTDRENSPLHF. Here the CDR3 DNA reads TGCAGTGCTAGGACCGACAGGGAAAATTCACCCCTCCACTTT. J is TRBJ1-6 and V is TRBV20-1; 7 positions match TRBD1. There are 14 residues in the CDR3. The germline V gene has CDR1 DFQATT and CDR2 SNEGSKA (reference sequence). The V gene end was trimmed by 3 bases and the J gene end by 7 bases; junction bases not matched to a gene: 6.

V usage is TRBV5-1 and J usage is TRBJ1-6; D unresolved. The V gene's germline CDR1 is SGHRS and CDR2 YFSETQ. Trimming shortened V by 3 bases and J by 0 bases, and 7 bases separated the two germline ends. The CDR3 has 15 residues. The CDR3 is CASSSSSSYNSPLHF. The CDR3 bases are TGCGCCAGCAGCTCAAGTAGCTCCTATAATTCACCCCTCCACTTT.

V gene TRBV6-1 combines with J gene TRBJ2-3; 9 bases match TRBD2. With V trimmed by 6 bases and J by 2 bases, 9 bases remained unmatched. The length of the CDR3 is 16 residues. The V gene's germline CDR1 is MNHNS and CDR2 SASEGT. The CDR3 reads CASSRLLAGPTDTQYF. CDR3 coding DNA: TGTGCCAGCAGCCGCTTGCTAGCGGGGCCCACAGATACGCAGTATTTT.

This clonotype has more than one count but fewer than ten. The chain uses TRBV7-2 and TRBJ2-5, with D perhaps matching TRBD2 (6 bases). The V end lost 5 bases, the J end lost 2 bases, and 24 bases lay between the germline ends. This CDR3 has 18 amino acids. Germline V gene lookup returns CDR1 SGHTA and CDR2 FQGNSA. The CDR3 is CASSLGSLAGGSQETQYF. The DNA of the CDR3 is TGTGCCAGCAGCCTTGGGTCTTTGGCTGGGGGGTCACAAGAGACCCAGTACTTC.

This clonotype was detected only a few times. V usage is TRBV10-1 and J usage is TRBJ1-5, with a tentative D call TRBD1 (5 bases). CDR3 length: 15 residues. Trimming took off 2 bases at V and 4 bases at J, with 12 bases between the two ends. Germline V gene sequence: CDR1 WNHNN, CDR2 SYGVQD (reference sequence). CDR3 protein: CASSEGGSGNQPQHF. In nucleotides, the CDR3 is TGCGCCAGCAGTGAGGGGGGATCAGGGAATCAGCCCCAGCATTTT.

The chain combines TRBV7-9 with TRBJ2-7, with D tentatively TRBD1 (5 bases). Germline V gene lookup returns CDR1 SEHNR and CDR2 FQNEAQ (reference sequence). V shed 5 bases and J shed 0 bases, with 14 bases lying between them. The CDR3 totals 15 residues. This chain's CDR3 is CASSHLDSFSYEQYF. CDR3 bases: TGTGCCAGCAGCCACCTAGACAGTTTCTCCTACGAGCAGTACTTC.

For the CDR3, the DNA is TGTGCCAGCAGCTTATTACCAACGCAAGAGACCCAGTACTTC. Protein product: CASSLLPTQETQYF. The chain carries TRBV7-2 and TRBJ2-5; D remains unclear. Between the trimmed V and J ends, which lost 2 bases and 2 bases, there was a span of 9 bases. In germline, CDR1 is SGHTA, CDR2 FQGNSA. This CDR3 comprises 14 residues.

V gene TRBV7-8 combines with J gene TRBJ1-2, with D perhaps matching TRBD1 (5 bases). The ends were cut back, 5 bases at V and 6 bases at J, with 19 bases in the middle. This CDR3 region has 15 residues. From germline, CDR1 is SGHVS and CDR2 FQNEAQ. The CDR3 DNA reads as TGTGCCAGCAGCCCTGGGACGGGTGTTAGAGATGGCTACACCTTC. Amino acids: CASSPGTGVRDGYTF.